This entry lists 28 T cell receptor delta chains sequenced from one sample in a study of gamma-delta T cells after stem cell transplantation. TCRdb called clones anew from the RT-PCR reads with CATT. The repertoire has more than 1,500 delta-chain clones, 4% to 5% of them found once; the top ten carry approximately 40%. Sequenced sample: gamma-delta T cells. These receptors were obtained from a human donor. It is not recorded whose cells these are; they may come from a transplant donor.

Turning to this clone: A far larger clone is a single base away, which makes a read error likely. The chain recombines TRAV29/DV5 with TRDJ1; possible D gene TRDD2, 6 bases. V was trimmed by 4 bases and J by 0 bases, leaving 28 bases between them. CDR3 length: 19 residues. Germline CDR1 NSMFDY, CDR2 ISSIKDK. The DNA for the CDR3 is TGTGCAGCACGTCATTTTCCTAGGGGTCCTACGTTGTACACCGATAAACTCATCTTT. This codes for CAARHFPRGPTLYTDKLIF.

This clone was observed a handful of times. A far larger clone lies a single base away; this is likely a read error. This sample also contains other DNA sequences that code for the same CDR3. The genes are TRAV29/DV5 and TRDJ1; 9 bases line up with TRDD3. The CDR3 sequence is 19 residues long. Germline-derived CDR1 and CDR2 are NSMFDY and ISSIKDK. DNA of the CDR3: TGTGCAGCAAGCGCTGTGAGCTGGGGGATTACAGATGGAACCGACAAACTCATCTTT. Amino acids: CAASAVSWGITDGTDKLIF.

Concerning this clone itself: The protein in TCRdb stems from a much larger clone and differs at residue 19 from this DNA's translation, likely a read error; here the protein is translated from the DNA. The DNA for the CDR3 is TGTGCTCTTGGGGACCCCGGCCCCTTCCTACCCTGGGGGCCCAATTTTACAGCACACCTCTTCTTT. This gives the protein CALGDPGPFLPWGPNFTAHLFF. The chain has TRDV1 and TRDJ2; 9 bases are shared with TRDD2. This CDR3 has 22 residues. The germline gives CDR1 TSWWSYY, CDR2 QGS.

By share, this clone counts as medium-sized. The CDR3 DNA sequence: TGTGCTCTTGGGGGGCTTCCTACGGGGCTGTGGGGGCTAATCGGTCCCTGGGACACCCGACAGATGTTTTTC. Encoded protein: CALGGLPTGLWGLIGPWDTRQMFF. The chain has TRDV1 and TRDJ3, with 8 bases matching TRDD2. The CDR3 length is 24 residues. V dropped 4 bases and J dropped 2; count of bases not matched to a gene: 25. Germline CDR1 and CDR2: TSWWSYY and QGS.

This clone was seen a few times. A read error likely explains this, since a far larger clone differs by one base. Other DNA sequences in this sample translate to the same CDR3. The chain links TRDV1 to TRDJ1; a weak D match, TRDD2 (6 bases). Germline CDR1 is TSWWSYY and CDR2 is QGS. The germline V and J ends were trimmed by 5 bases and 1 base, with 14 bases remaining between them. The CDR3 loop spans 15 amino acids. CDR3 loop: CALGLYFLPTDKLIF. CDR3 bases: TGTGCTCTTGGGCTCTACTTCCTCCCCACCGATAAACTCATCTTT.

V is TRDV2 and J is TRDJ1; 9 bases line up with TRDD3. With 2 bases clipped from V and 0 bases from J, the junction kept 9 bases outside the gene matches. The CDR3 consists of 17 residues. Germline lookup yields CDR1 GEAIGNYY and CDR2 EKD. Here the CDR3 DNA reads TGTGCCTGTGACAAACTACTGGGGGACCCGTACACCGATAAACTCATCTTT. This sequence encodes CACDKLLGDPYTDKLIF.

In its sample, this clone is medium-sized (0.01 to 0.1%). V usage is TRDV1 and J usage is TRDJ1; TRDD3 agrees at 11 bases. Germline V gene sequence: CDR1 TSWWSYY, CDR2 QGS. The CDR3 length is 22 residues. V trimming: 5 bases; J trimming: 0 bases; junction bases outside the gene matches: 23. The CDR3, as DNA: TGTGCTCTTGGGTCCATTCCTTACCCCCCGTACTGGGGGATAACGTACACCGATAAACTCATCTTT. Residues: CALGSIPYPPYWGITYTDKLIF.

In its sample, this clone is medium-sized. This chain links TRDV1 with TRDJ1; TRDD2 aligns across 9 bases. There are 20 residues in the CDR3. V lost 3 bases to trimming and J lost 7 bases; unmatched junction nucleotides: 24. Germline values: CDR1 TSWWSYY, CDR2 QGS. The CDR3 nucleotides are TGTGCTCTTGGGGACCCGGCCTTCCTACAGTTCTGGGGAACTCGCCCTAAACTCATCTTT. As protein: CALGDPAFLQFWGTRPKLIF.

This clone was seen only a few times. This likely came from a read error, as a far larger clone is one base away. The sample carries other DNA sequences with the same CDR3. The gene calls are TRDV1 and TRDJ4; TRDD3 aligns across 12 bases. This CDR3 region has 21 residues. Trimming removed 2 bases from V and 4 bases from J; junction bases left unmatched: 23. Germline V lookup: CDR1 TSWWSYY, CDR2 QGS. The CDR3 DNA sequence: TGTGCTCTTGGGGAAGGACGCGGCCCCTTCTGGGGGATACGCCACGTAGAACCCCTGATCTTT. As protein: CALGEGRGPFWGIRHVEPLIF.

The gene calls are TRDV1 and TRDJ1; TRDD3 matches at 10 bases. The CDR3 is 18 amino acids. Germline loops: CDR1 TSWWSYY, CDR2 QGS. V lost 2 bases and J lost 0; bases outside the gene matches: 9. The CDR3 DNA sequence: TGTGCTCTTGGGGAAATGGACTGGGGGATCACTAACACCGATAAACTCATCTTT. This gives the protein CALGEMDWGITNTDKLIF.

This clone was observed a few times. This DNA's translation differs at residue 3 from TCRdb's protein, which comes from a much larger clone; a read error is likely, and the protein shown is translated from the DNA. CDR3 in amino acids: CARDKLLGVPEGLIF. The CDR3 coding sequence is TGTGCCCGTGACAAGCTACTGGGGGTCCCTGAGGGACTCATCTTT. This rearrangement joins TRDV2 to TRDJ1; TRDD3 matches 8 bases. Germline V gives CDR1 GEAIGNYY, CDR2 EKD. This CDR3 comprises 15 residues.

A word on this clone: This clone may be a read error of a much larger clone one base away. Different DNA sequences within this sample yield the same CDR3. V usage is TRDV1 and J usage is TRDJ1, with TRDD3 matching over 10 bases. There are 21 residues in the CDR3. Per germline, CDR1 TSWWSYY and CDR2 QGS. This CDR3 is CALGDSQNPLTLLGDLHKLIF. In DNA form, the CDR3 reads TGCGCTCTTGGGGACTCCCAAAACCCCCTGACCTTACTGGGGGATTTACATAAACTCATCTTT.

This clone turned up a few times. The protein TCRdb lists belongs to a much larger clone and differs from this DNA's translation at residue 7, which points to a read error; the protein shown is made from the DNA. The chain joins TRDV1 to TRDJ1, with TRDD3 identical over 11 bases. Germline assignment: CDR1 TSWWSYY and CDR2 QGS. This CDR3 contains 24 residues. Trimming removed 3 bases from V and 0 bases from J; junction bases left unmatched: 27. The CDR3 DNA sequence: TGTGCTCTTGGGGAGCCACTCTTCCTCTACTGGGGGATATGGAAAGGTCGGGACACCGATAAACTCATCTTT. This sequence encodes CALGEPLFLYWGIWKGRDTDKLIF.

Comment on this clone: A much larger clonotype is one base distant, so this may be a read error. Other DNA sequences in this specimen translate into the identical CDR3. This sequence joins TRDV1 and TRDJ1, with D possibly TRDD3 on 9 matching bases. The ends were cut back, 4 bases at V and 5 bases at J, with 47 bases in the middle. From germline, CDR1 is TSWWSYY and CDR2 QGS. This CDR3 is built from 25 residues. As DNA, the CDR3 is TGTGCTCTTGGGGGGAACGGCTTCCTACTCCTTGACAAGCAGGGGATACGAGGGAGGGCAGATAAACTCATCTTT. The encoded protein is CALGGNGFLLLDKQGIRGRADKLIF.

This clone was counted a few times. The protein recorded in TCRdb matches a much larger clone and deviates from this DNA's translation at residue 7, suggesting a read error; the protein here is obtained by translating the DNA. The rearrangement joins TRDV1 to TRDJ1; D ambiguous. Trimming took off 5 bases at V and 1 base at J, with 14 bases between the two ends. Germline V lookup: CDR1 TSWWSYY, CDR2 QGS. The CDR3 covers 15 residues. CDR3 protein: CALGLYSLPTDKLIF. The CDR3 nucleotides read TGTGCTCTTGGGCTCTATTCCCTCCCCACCGATAAACTCATCTTT.

Points on this clone: The protein held in TCRdb is that of a much larger clone and does not match this DNA's translation at residue 4, likely because of a read error; the protein shown is translated from the DNA. V usage is TRDV2 and J usage is TRDJ1; 10 bases map to TRDD3. The CDR3 spans 18 residues. The junction had 14 bases not matched to a gene; V was cut back by 5 bases and J by 0 bases. From germline, CDR1 is GEAIGNYY and CDR2 EKD. The CDR3 DNA reads TGTGCCTGTGTGGAGCTGGGGGATAAGGGGAGAGACACCGATAAACTCATCTTT. Amino acids: CACVELGDKGRDTDKLIF.

CDR3: CACDTVMGDTYTDKLIF. The CDR3 DNA reads TGTGCCTGTGACACGGTGATGGGGGATACTTACACCGATAAACTCATCTTT. The chain combines TRDV2 with TRDJ1; the match to TRDD3 covers 10 bases. The germline gives CDR1 GEAIGNYY, CDR2 EKD. The CDR3 runs to 17 residues. V was clipped by 1 base and J by 0 bases; unmatched bases: 7.

This clone ranks as medium-sized. Given a much more abundant clone one base away, this may be a read error. J is TRDJ1 and V is TRDV1; 9 nucleotides line up with TRDD3. V lost 2 bases to trimming and J lost 0 bases; unmatched junction nucleotides: 25. Germline CDR1 TSWWSYY, CDR2 QGS. The CDR3 has 23 residues. The CDR3 region is CALGEIGQFYKVLGESYTDKLIF. The CDR3 DNA sequence: TGTGCTCTTGGGGAAATAGGGCAGTTCTACAAAGTACTGGGGGAGTCGTACACCGATAAACTCATCTTT.

This clone was seen a handful of times. A read error is the likely source, as a far larger clone sits one nucleotide away. The gene calls are TRAV29/DV5 and TRDJ1, with a tentative D call TRDD2 (6 bases). The CDR3 is 19 amino acids. Germline CDR1 reads NSMFDY; CDR2 reads ISSIKDK. V lost 3 bases, J lost 0 bases, and 27 bases lay in between. CDR3 sequence reads: CAANHFPRGPTLYTDKLIF. The CDR3 DNA reads as TGTGCAGCAAATCATTTTCCTAGGGGTCCTACGTTGTACACCGATAAACTCATCTTT.

Remarks on this clone: One junction end does not reproduce the germline sequence, and a read error may be involved. This rearrangement joins TRDV1 to TRDJ1; TRDD3 might be the D (6 bases). Germline CDR1 and CDR2: TSWWSYY and QGS. The CDR3 is 21 residues long. The CDR3 protein is CALGELPFLAWGSLPADKLIF. The CDR3 nucleotides read TGTGCCCTTGGGGAACTACCCTTTTTAGCCTGGGGATCCCTGCCCGCCGATAAACTCATCTTT.

This clone occurred a few times. This sequence joins TRDV1 and TRDJ1; D perhaps matches TRDD3 (8 bases). Between the trimmed V and J ends, which lost 3 bases and 0 bases, there was a span of 41 bases. The CDR3 contains 25 residues. From germline, CDR1 is TSWWSYY and CDR2 QGS. DNA of the CDR3: TGTGCTCTTGGGGACCCCGGCCCCTTCCTCTACTGGGGGGTATGGAAAGGTCGGGACACCGATAAACTCATCTTT. It translates to CALGDPGPFLYWGVWKGRDTDKLIF.

This clone has a handful of counts. This likely traces to a read error, being one base from a far larger clone. The J gene is TRDJ1, the V gene TRDV1; TRDD3 aligns across 9 bases. The germline V gene encodes CDR1 TSWWSYY and CDR2 QGS. There are 28 residues in the CDR3. After removal of 2 bases from V and 2 bases from J, the junction contained 42 bases not matched to a gene. The CDR3 coding sequence is TGTGCTCTTGGGGAAACCGATCTTCCTTCTCCCCCTACTGGGGATACGCCTTTGGGGTTTGGAACTACCGATAAACTCATCTTT. It codes for CALGETDLPSPPTGDTPLGFGTTDKLIF.

This clone appeared a few times. The TCRdb protein, from a much larger clone, departs from this DNA's translation at residues 4 and 16, likely by read error; the protein shown derives from the DNA. The CDR3 coding sequence is TGTGCCCCCTGGGATTCCTCCACTTCCTACCGATACTGGGGGTCAACCACCGATAAACTCATCTTT. It codes for CAPWDSSTSYRYWGSTTDKLIF. V and J are TRDV3 and TRDJ1; D might be TRDD2 or TRDD3, each matching 8 bases. The CDR3 covers 22 residues. Deletions cut 5 bases from V and 1 base from J, with 41 bases between. Germline V gene lookup returns CDR1 TVYSNPD and CDR2 GDNSRS (reference sequence).

This clone was observed a few times. A far bigger clonotype differs at one base, so this is likely a read error. Other DNA sequences from this sample encode an identical CDR3 as well. J is TRDJ2 and V is TRDV1; perhaps D is TRDD2 or TRDD3 (7 bases each). This CDR3 contains 22 residues. Germline V lookup: CDR1 TSWWSYY, CDR2 QGS. V was trimmed by 3 bases and J by 5 bases, leaving 34 bases between them. The CDR3 loop reads CALGDPGPFLPWGPNFTAQLFF. The CDR3 DNA sequence: TGTGCTCTTGGGGACCCCGGCCCATTCCTACCCTGGGGGCCCAATTTTACAGCACAACTCTTCTTT.

As regards this clone: This likely traces to a read error, being one base from a far larger clone. The same CDR3 also results from other DNA sequences found in this sample. The CDR3 sequence: CALGEPCEWGPHSDKLIF. As DNA, the CDR3 is TGTGCTCTTGGGGAGCCATGCGAATGGGGGCCCCACTCCGATAAACTCATCTTT. V gene TRDV1 combines with J gene TRDJ1; D is possibly TRDD3 (6 bases). The CDR3 spans 18 residues. The V end lost 3 bases, the J end lost 3 bases, and 23 bases lay between the germline ends. Germline V CDR1 and CDR2: TSWWSYY, QGS.

This clone has more than one count but fewer than ten. A much bigger clone sits one base away, suggesting this may be a read error. V and J are TRDV1 and TRDJ1; 11 positions agree with TRDD3. CDR3 length: 25 amino acids. Germline assignment: CDR1 TSWWSYY and CDR2 QGS. Unmatched junction bases numbered 39, after V lost 2 bases and J lost 10 bases. The CDR3 loop reads CALGENFPTNEYPGISLGDTVGLIF. In DNA, the CDR3 is TGTGCTCTTGGGGAAAACTTTCCTACCAATGAATACCCCGGGATTTCTCTGGGGGATACTGTGGGACTCATCTTT.

A remark on this clone: The protein that TCRdb holds for this DNA derives from a much larger clone and differs from the translated DNA at residue 6, which likely indicates a read error; the protein shown here is translated from the DNA. The rearrangement links TRDV1 to TRDJ1, with a weak D call TRDD3 (6 bases). Germline-derived CDR1 and CDR2 are TSWWSYY and QGS. Between the trimmed V and J ends, which lost 2 bases and 4 bases, there was a span of 26 bases. The CDR3 has 19 amino acids. The CDR3 region is CALGETILGLPLGIDKLIF. The CDR3 DNA is TGTGCTCTTGGGGAAACCATCCTTGGTCTACCGCTGGGGATCGATAAACTCATCTTT.

As to this clone: The amino acid sequence in TCRdb belongs to a much larger clone and departs from this DNA's translation at residue 11, likely a sequencing read error; the sequence shown is translated from the DNA. The V gene is TRDV2, the J gene TRDJ1, with D possibly matching TRDD3 (6 bases). The length of the CDR3 is 19 residues. The V gene lost 0 bases and the J gene lost 0 bases, with 22 bases spanning the gap. Germline values: CDR1 GEAIGNYY, CDR2 EKD. The CDR3 nucleotides read TGTGCCTGTGACACCGTTTTGCGTACTGGGAGATTATACACCGATAAACTCATCTTT. Protein product: CACDTVLRTGRLYTDKLIF.